Listed below are T cell receptor beta chains from one sample, sequenced in a study of blood T cell repertoires in COVID-19. Profiling relied on immunoSEQ multiplex PCR, and the TCRdb table lists in-frame clones only, not all of them. Among roughly 100,000 clones listed, about four fifths were seen once. The sample comprised peripheral blood. Receptors were obtained from a woman in her sixties with acute or convalescent COVID-19. Both conserved end residues are part of each CDR3. The order of the fields is J gene, V gene, CDR3 protein.

>TRBJ2-5|TRBV5-1
CASSLGGAALQETQYF
>TRBJ2-2|TRBV4-1
CASSQDRVPGELFF
>TRBJ2-5|TRBV18
CASSPGQTETQYF
>TRBJ1-5|TRBV30
CASGGSNQPQHF
>TRBJ2-3|TRBV19
CASSEMIAGGLDTQYF
>TRBJ1-2|TRBV18
CASHKTGANYGYTF
>TRBJ1-4|TRBV5-5
CASSLDRGDEKLFF
>TRBJ1-2|TRBV19
CASTGQGGDYGYTF
>TRBJ2-1|TRBV19
CASSTPGESRNEQFF
>TRBJ2-1|TRBV4-2
CASSQDLGTSNEQFF
>TRBJ2-7|TRBV11-1
CASSLVIYEQYF
>TRBJ1-5|TRBV7-8
CASSLRGTNQPQHF
>TRBJ1-2|TRBV18
CASSPAQDSAASNYGYTF
>TRBJ1-4|TRBV7-6
CASSLLHTDTNEKLFF
>TRBJ2-1|TRBV19
CASSTGLAGGRGEFF
>TRBJ2-2|TRBV10-3
CAIRPGQGWTGELFF
>TRBJ2-2|TRBV5-1
CASSLASTGELFF
>TRBJ2-3|TRBV5-4
CASSSRSGVKGDTQYF
>TRBJ1-1|TRBV6-5
CASSYSRQGALEAFF
>TRBJ1-2|TRBV5-1
CASSLDGYGYTF
>TRBJ2-2|TRBV10-3
CAISEGLAGANTGELFF